Given below is one T cell receptor (beta chain) in context. With 0 bases removed from V and 0 bases from J, the gap between germline ends came to 8 bases. This CDR3 contains 15 residues. Germline CDR1 SGDLS, CDR2 YYNGEE. The protocol was immunoSEQ multiplex PCR, while the TCRdb copy is restricted to in-frame clones and leaves out a portion. The sample yields under 200,000 clones, approximately 96% seen once. The data belong to a study of control samples from healthy donors and cancer patients. This rearrangement joins TRBV9 to TRBJ2-3; D is possibly TRBD2 (5 bases). Sequenced sample: blood. This clonotype was sampled from a woman aged 35 to 49 in good health. CDR3 loop: CASSVDPGSTDTQYF. DNA for the CDR3: TGTGCCAGCAGCGTAGATCCGGGAAGCACAGATACGCAGTATTTT.